The clone carrying this T cell receptor beta chain was seen only a few times. The data were obtained in a study of T-cell reconstitution after alpha-beta-depleted transplantation in children. With 1 base clipped from V and 2 bases from J, the junction kept 8 bases outside the gene matches. The CDR3 has 17 residues. It was with unique molecular identifiers that the TCRbeta library was prepared. TCRdb re-derived calls from the PCR reads in MiXCR, one entry per CDR3 protein. This sample has about 980,000 distinct CDR3 sequences, with about 31% found just once. The chain employs TRBV12-3 or TRBV12-4 and TRBJ2-1; 7 nucleotides match TRBD2. The TCR originated in a boy younger than two who had a stem cell transplant for SCID, so the T cells may come from the graft donor. The sample in question was PBMCs, mostly from graft donor cells, obtained 360 days after TCRalphabeta/CD19-depleted stem cell transplant. The CDR3 nucleotides are TGTGCCAGCAGTTTAGTCCCCCTAGCGGCTACCTACAATGAGCAGTTCTTC. It yields the protein CASSLVPLAATYNEQFF.